The 8 T cell receptor beta chains in this list originate from one sample, sequenced in a study of cytomegalovirus exposure and HLA in healthy donors. Researchers ran the PCR with 60 Vbeta and 13 Jbeta primers. The method was immunoSEQ multiplex PCR; TCRdb's version includes in-frame clones alone and lacks a portion of them. Of 150,000 to 200,000 clones listed, around 78% were seen once; the top ten hold about 1%. Source material: PBMCs. Receptors were obtained from a woman aged 40-49 years in good health and CMV-seronegative.

The rearrangement uses TRBV18 and TRBJ1-2; a weak D match, TRBD1 (6 bases). The CDR3 sequence is 14 residues long. Trimming removed 2 bases at V and 8 bases at J, with 15 bases between. Germline CDR1 is KGHSH and CDR2 is LQKENI. The DNA for the CDR3 is TGTGCCAGCTCACCATTGGCCAGGGGAGACGGCTACACCTTC. The encoded protein is CASSPLARGDGYTF.

The chain links TRBV12-5 to TRBJ1-1; no reliable D call. The CDR3 consists of 15 residues. With 3 bases removed from V and 0 bases from J, the gap between germline ends came to 11 bases. In germline, CDR1 is LGHNT, CDR2 FRNRAP. CDR3 bases: TGTGCTAGTGGTTTAGCTCCCCCCTTGAACACTGAAGCTTTCTTT. Its protein is CASGLAPPLNTEAFF.

The gene calls are TRBV9 and TRBJ2-1, with TRBD2 identical over 11 bases. Germline assignment: CDR1 SGDLS and CDR2 YYNGEE. CDR3 size: 15 residues. V trimming: 0 bases; J trimming: 9 bases; junction bases outside the gene matches: 5. The CDR3 loop reads CASSVGLAGGGEQFF. The CDR3 coding sequence is TGTGCCAGCAGCGTAGGGCTAGCGGGAGGAGGTGAGCAGTTCTTC. The whole variable domain, filled in from reference TRBV9 and TRBJ2-1, reads DSGVTQTPKHLITATGQRVTLRCSPRSGDLSVYWYQQSLDQGLQFLIQYYNGEERAKGNILERFSAQQFPDLHSELNLSSLELGDSALYFCASSVGLAGGGEQFFGPGTRLTVL.

The chain couples TRBV6-5 to TRBJ2-6; D is unclear. There are 16 residues in the CDR3. Germline assignment: CDR1 MNHEY and CDR2 SVGAGI. Trimming took off 0 bases at V and 1 base at J, with 7 bases between the two ends. CDR3 sequence: CASSYSPGSGANVLTF. As DNA, the CDR3 is TGTGCCAGCAGTTACTCGCCGGGTTCTGGGGCCAACGTCCTGACTTTC.

This chain joins TRBV5-1 and TRBJ2-2; 11 bases are a match to TRBD2. CDR1 is SGHRS, CDR2 YFSETQ, per germline. The V gene end was trimmed by 2 bases and the J gene end by 5 bases; junction bases not matched to a gene: 5. The length of the CDR3 is 16 residues. As DNA, the CDR3 is TGCGCCAGCAGCTTACTAGCGGGAGATGGGACCGGGGAGCTGTTTTTT. Protein: CASSLLAGDGTGELFF.

The chain recombines TRBV9 with TRBJ1-1; 10 bases match TRBD1. The germline gives CDR1 SGDLS, CDR2 YYNGEE. Losses at the gene ends were 3 bases for V and 6 bases for J; bases not matched to a gene: 8. This CDR3 comprises 15 residues. The DNA of the CDR3 is TGTGCCAGCAGCGACAAGACAGGGGGCGTCGCTGAAGCTTTCTTT. Translated: CASSDKTGGVAEAFF.

The V and J genes are TRBV30 and TRBJ1-4; no clear D. Trimming took off 3 bases at V and 7 bases at J, with 12 bases between the two ends. The length of the CDR3 is 13 residues. Germline V gene data show CDR1 as GTSNPN and CDR2 as SVGIG (reference sequence). The CDR3 DNA follows: TGTGCCTGGAGCGCCCTCTTGAGTGAAAAACTGTTTTTT. Amino acids: CAWSALLSEKLFF. The variable domain in full, completed from reference TRBV30 and TRBJ1-4, reads SQTIHQWPATLVQPVGSPLSLECTVEGTSNPNLYWYRQAAGRGLQLLFYSVGIGQISSEVPQNLSASRPQDRQFILSSKKLLLSDSGFYLCAWSALLSEKLFFGSGTQLSVL.

This chain connects TRBV13 to TRBJ2-7; 7 positions agree with TRBD2. CDR3 length: 14 amino acids. Trimming removed 4 bases from V and 7 bases from J; junction bases left unmatched: 10. Looked up from germline, CDR1 is PRHDT and CDR2 is FYEKMQ (reference sequence). The CDR3 DNA reads TGTGCCAGCAGCTCTGCCGGGGGAGGGCGGGAGCAGTACTTC. Translated, it gives CASSSAGGGREQYF.